This paragraph covers one T cell receptor beta chain sequence. The antigen is not known. Only in-frame clones appear in the TCRdb table, and some are missing; sequencing was by immunoSEQ multiplex PCR. Among roughly 16,000 clones listed, 84% were seen once. The sample comes from a study of PD-1 blockade in mismatch repair-deficient tumors. Study findings and constraints: After pembrolizumab, tumor-resident clones rose rapidly, then generally contracted before radiologic responses.

PCR or immunohistochemistry showed mismatch repair deficiency in every enrolled patient. TCR sequencing covered a few patients who responded to pembrolizumab. This TCR came from an adult with mismatch repair-deficient cancer. The material was PBMCs, obtained 4 weeks after starting pembrolizumab.

The CDR3 nucleotides are TGTGCCAGCAGAACCAAGGGGCAAATGAACACTGAAGCTTTCTTT. Protein sequence: CASRTKGQMNTEAFF. The chain employs TRBV7-9 and TRBJ1-1; perhaps TRBD1 as D (5 bases). The germline V gene has CDR1 SEHNR and CDR2 FQNEAQ (reference sequence). This CDR3 comprises 15 residues. Trimming shortened V by 6 bases and J by 0 bases, and 14 bases separated the two germline ends.